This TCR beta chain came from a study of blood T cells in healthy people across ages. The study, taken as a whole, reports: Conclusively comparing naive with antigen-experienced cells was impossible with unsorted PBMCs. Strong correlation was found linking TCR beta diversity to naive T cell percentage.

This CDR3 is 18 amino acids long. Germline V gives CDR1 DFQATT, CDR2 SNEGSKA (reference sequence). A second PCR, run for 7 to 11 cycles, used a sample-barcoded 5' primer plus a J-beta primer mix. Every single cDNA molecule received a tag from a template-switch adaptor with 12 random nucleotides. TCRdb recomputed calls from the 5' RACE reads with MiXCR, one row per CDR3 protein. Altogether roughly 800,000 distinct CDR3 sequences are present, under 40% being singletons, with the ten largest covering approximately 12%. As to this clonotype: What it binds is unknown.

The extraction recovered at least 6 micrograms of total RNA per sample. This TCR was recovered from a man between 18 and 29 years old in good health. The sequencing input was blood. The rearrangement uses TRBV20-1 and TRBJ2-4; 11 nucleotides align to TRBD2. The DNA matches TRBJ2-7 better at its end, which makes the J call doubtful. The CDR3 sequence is CSARVWGLAVADPYEQYF. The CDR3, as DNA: TGCAGTGCTAGAGTGTGGGGACTAGCGGTCGCGGACCCTTACGAGCAGTACTTC.